This T cell receptor beta chain emerged from a study of blood T cells in healthy people across ages. The study drew donors from healthy Caucasian individuals in Russia aged roughly 6 to 90. For this clonotype: Its cognate antigen is unknown.

This CDR3 has 18 residues. With 6 bases clipped from V and 1 base from J, the junction kept 14 bases outside the gene matches. Per the germline V gene, CDR1 is MNHNS and CDR2 is SASEGT. The study's findings and limits: There were more naive CD4+ cells and higher diversity in long-lived donors than in aged donors.

The authors ran a second PCR of about 6 to 12 cycles using a sample-barcoded 5' primer and a J-beta primer mix. TCRdb reanalysed the 5' RACE reads using MiXCR and keeps one entry per CDR3 protein. The sample has around 1,500,000 distinct CDR3 sequences, about 28% seen once. The sequenced sample was blood. The receptor's source is a woman younger than 45 in good health. The chain uses TRBV6-1 and TRBJ2-3; TRBD1 matches at 9 bases. The CDR3: CASSRRGTGNFRTDTQYF. CDR3 coding DNA: TGTGCCAGCAGCCGACGAGGGACAGGGAATTTCCGCACAGATACGCAGTATTTT.